This T cell receptor beta chain appears in the sequencing data of a study of blood T cells in healthy people across ages. V shed 2 bases, J shed 5 bases, and the junction held 5 bases outside the gene matches. CDR1 is SEHNR and CDR2 is FQNEAQ in the germline V gene (reference sequence). This CDR3 spans 15 amino acids. A J-beta primer mix and a sample-barcoded 5' primer were used in a second PCR of roughly 6 to 12 cycles. TCRdb re-derived calls from the 5' RACE reads in MiXCR, one entry per CDR3 protein. The data hold more than 650,000 distinct CDR3 sequences, with about 48% observed a single time. There were healthy Caucasian individuals from Russia, aged roughly 6 to 90, serving as donors.

The receptor's source is an older man in good health. The specimen was blood. This sequence joins TRBV7-9 and TRBJ1-4; 7 nucleotides match TRBD1. The CDR3 DNA sequence: TGTGCCAGCAGCTTATCCTCAGGGGGAAATGAAAAACTGTTTTTT. Protein sequence: CASSLSSGGNEKLFF.